The clone carrying this T cell receptor (beta chain) was picked up many times. No antigen is known for it. Trimming removed 3 bases at V and 3 bases at J, with 15 bases between. This CDR3 contains 14 residues. Germline CDR1 SQVTM, CDR2 ANQGSEA. The record originates from a study of molecular identifiers for immune sequencing clone quantification. Turning to the study itself: Within a replicate experiment, RNA obtained from either approximately 20,000 or 98,000 naive CD8 cells was divided into five aliquots, and four of those aliquots were then sequenced.

Naive CD8 T cell sorting was performed on the CD8+CD4-CCR7+CD45RA+ phenotype. General study findings and limits: It was shown that clones above 20 RNA copies held over 98% of effector molecules, but under 1% in naive cells.

Methods described previously, with TCR primers listed, were used for bulk TCR libraries. A single record per CDR3 protein comes from TCRdb applying MiXCR to the PCR reads. This sample carries around 460,000 distinct CDR3 sequences, around 23% of them seen once, and the ten largest clones take around 0.78%. The TCR sequence derives from a human donor in good health. Some libraries in this study had Jurkat cell RNA spiked in. The sequencing sample was made of naive CD8+ T cells from blood, with Jurkat cell RNA spiked in. Indicated subset: FACS-sorted CD8+CD4-CCR7+CD45RA+ naive T cells. V and J are TRBV29-1 and TRBJ2-7; the D gene could be TRBD1 or TRBD2 (5 bases each). CDR3 coding DNA: TGCAGCGTTGAGGGGGTCGGTATCGACTACGAGCAGTACTTC. It specifies CSVEGVGIDYEQYF.